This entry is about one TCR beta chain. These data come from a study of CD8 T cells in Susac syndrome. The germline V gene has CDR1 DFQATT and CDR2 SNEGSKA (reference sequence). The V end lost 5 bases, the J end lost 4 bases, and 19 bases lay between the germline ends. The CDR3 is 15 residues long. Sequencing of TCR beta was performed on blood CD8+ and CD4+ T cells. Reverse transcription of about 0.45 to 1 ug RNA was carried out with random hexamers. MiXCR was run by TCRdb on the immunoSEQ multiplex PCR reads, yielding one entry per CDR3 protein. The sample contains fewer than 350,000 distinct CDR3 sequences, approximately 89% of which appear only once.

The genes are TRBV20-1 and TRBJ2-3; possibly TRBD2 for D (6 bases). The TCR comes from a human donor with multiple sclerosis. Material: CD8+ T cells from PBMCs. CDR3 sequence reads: CSAFSGDSGADTQYF. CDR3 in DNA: TGCAGTGCTTTCTCCGGGGACTCGGGGGCAGATACGCAGTATTTT.